Listed below are T cell receptor beta chains from one sample, sequenced in a study of early stage breast cancer tumors. TCRdb's table, derived via immunoSEQ multiplex PCR, lists solely in-frame clones and lacks some. The table includes tens of thousands of clones, around 67% detected once. Source material: blood. Receptor source: a person in their 40s with breast cancer. CDR3s include the opening cysteine and the closing phenylalanine or tryptophan. Fields, in order: clone size, V gene, J gene, D gene, CDR3 DNA, CDR3 protein. D genes are given only for firm matches. Clone size, where shown, is once, few, many, or a class for clones that have expanded.

clone size: few
V gene: TRBV30
J gene: TRBJ1-3
D gene: .
CDR3 DNA: TGTGCCTGGAGCGAGGGAAACACCATATATTTT
CDR3 protein: CAWSEGNTIYF

clone size: .
V gene: TRBV5-1
J gene: TRBJ2-1
D gene: .
CDR3 DNA: TGCGCCAGCAGCTTAGAGAGCTCCTACAATGAGCAGTTCTTC
CDR3 protein: CASSLESSYNEQFF

clone size: .
V gene: TRBV11-2
J gene: TRBJ2-1
D gene: .
CDR3 DNA: TGTGCCAGCAGCTTCACTGTCCATGAGCAGTTCTTC
CDR3 protein: CASSFTVHEQFF

clone size: .
V gene: TRBV7-9
J gene: TRBJ2-5
D gene: .
CDR3 DNA: TGTGCCAGCACCAGGGGGGCCCAAGAGACCCAGTACTTC
CDR3 protein: CASTRGAQETQYF

clone size: .
V gene: TRBV10-3
J gene: TRBJ2-7
D gene: .
CDR3 DNA: TGTGCCATCAGTGTTGGGCAGGGGAGCTACGAGCAGTACTTC
CDR3 protein: CAISVGQGSYEQYF

clone size: once
V gene: TRBV6-5
J gene: TRBJ2-7
D gene: .
CDR3 DNA: TGTGCCAGCAGTTCACCGGGCTCCTACGAGCAGTACTTC
CDR3 protein: CASSSPGSYEQYF

clone size: .
V gene: TRBV13
J gene: TRBJ2-1
D gene: .
CDR3 DNA: TGTGCCAGCAGCTTATTTATAGGCACTAGCTATAGATCCTACAATGAGCAGTTCTTC
CDR3 protein: CASSLFIGTSYRSYNEQFF

clone size: few
V gene: TRBV5-1
J gene: TRBJ2-3
D gene: TRBD2
CDR3 DNA: TGCGCCAGCAGCTACCCAAATTTAGCGGGAGGGCCAAGACCCACAGATACGCAGTATTTT
CDR3 protein: CASSYPNLAGGPRPTDTQYF

clone size: .
V gene: TRBV5-1
J gene: TRBJ2-3
D gene: .
CDR3 DNA: TGCGCCAGCAGCCGTAGTTGGGATACGCAGTATTTT
CDR3 protein: CASSRSWDTQYF

clone size: .
V gene: TRBV19
J gene: TRBJ1-5
D gene: .
CDR3 DNA: TGTGCCAGTACCCATAGGCGGACAGAGCAGCCCCAGCATTTT
CDR3 protein: CASTHRRTEQPQHF

clone size: once
V gene: TRBV2
J gene: TRBJ2-5
D gene: .
CDR3 DNA: TGTGCCAGCAGTGTGAACGGGGCGGGAGAGACCCAGTACTTC
CDR3 protein: CASSVNGAGETQYF

clone size: .
V gene: TRBV4-1
J gene: TRBJ1-4
D gene: .
CDR3 DNA: TGCGCCAGCAGCCAGGCATATGAAAAACTGTTTTTT
CDR3 protein: CASSQAYEKLFF

clone size: .
V gene: TRBV27
J gene: TRBJ1-1
D gene: TRBD1
CDR3 DNA: TGTGCCAGCAGTTTACGGACCTCAGGACAGGGTCGGCGCGGGGACACTGAAGCTTTCTTT
CDR3 protein: CASSLRTSGQGRRGDTEAFF

clone size: medium-sized
V gene: TRBV11-2
J gene: TRBJ1-1
D gene: .
CDR3 DNA: TGTGCCAGCAGCTTAGCCAGGTTAGCGACCAAAAACACTGAAGCTTTCTTT
CDR3 protein: CASSLARLATKNTEAFF

clone size: .
V gene: TRBV21-1
J gene: TRBJ2-7
D gene: .
CDR3 DNA: TGTGCCAGCAGCAAAGAGGGGCACAGGGGGCGCAGGGGGGTATACGAGCAGTACTTC
CDR3 protein: CASSKEGHRGRRGVYEQYF

clone size: .
V gene: TRBV6-5
J gene: TRBJ1-6
D gene: .
CDR3 DNA: TGTGCCAGCAGAATTCCTAATTCACCCCTCCACTTT
CDR3 protein: CASRIPNSPLHF

clone size: .
V gene: TRBV9
J gene: TRBJ2-7
D gene: .
CDR3 DNA: TGTGCCAGCAGCGTAGGGGCTAGCGCCCTTTACGAGCAGTACTTC
CDR3 protein: CASSVGASALYEQYF

clone size: once
V gene: TRBV5-1
J gene: TRBJ2-7
D gene: .
CDR3 DNA: TGCGCCAGCAGCTTGGTCGGGGGGACAGTCGAGCAGTACTTC
CDR3 protein: CASSLVGGTVEQYF

clone size: .
V gene: TRBV2
J gene: TRBJ2-2
D gene: .
CDR3 DNA: TGTGCCAGCAGTGTCAGGGCGGCAGTCACCGGGGAGCTGTTTTTT
CDR3 protein: CASSVRAAVTGELFF

clone size: once
V gene: TRBV6-6
J gene: TRBJ2-3
D gene: .
CDR3 DNA: TGTGCCAGCAGTTCTACCTTAGAGTCAGATACGCAGTATTTT
CDR3 protein: CASSSTLESDTQYF

clone size: .
V gene: TRBV9
J gene: TRBJ2-1
D gene: .
CDR3 DNA: TGTGCCAGCAGCCTAGACTGGAACAATGAGCAGTTCTTC
CDR3 protein: CASSLDWNNEQFF

clone size: once
V gene: TRBV9
J gene: TRBJ2-3
D gene: TRBD2
CDR3 DNA: TGTGCCAGCAGCTCCTCTGGGACTAGCGTAGGAACAGATACGCAGTATTTT
CDR3 protein: CASSSSGTSVGTDTQYF

clone size: .
V gene: TRBV9
J gene: TRBJ1-3
D gene: .
CDR3 DNA: TGTGCCAGCAGCGGGGGGATTGACACCATATATTTT
CDR3 protein: CASSGGIDTIYF

clone size: .
V gene: TRBV7-3
J gene: TRBJ2-3
D gene: TRBD1
CDR3 DNA: TGTGCCAGCAGCCAGACAGGGGGGCAAGATACGCAGTATTTT
CDR3 protein: CASSQTGGQDTQYF

clone size: .
V gene: TRBV5-4
J gene: TRBJ2-3
D gene: TRBD1
CDR3 DNA: TGTGCCAGCAGCACGGACAGGGGGCGGACAGATACGCAGTATTTT
CDR3 protein: CASSTDRGRTDTQYF

clone size: .
V gene: TRBV30
J gene: TRBJ1-5
D gene: .
CDR3 DNA: TGTGCCTGGAGTGGCGGAAGTTTGGGTCAGCCCCAGCATTTT
CDR3 protein: CAWSGGSLGQPQHF

clone size: .
V gene: TRBV4-1
J gene: TRBJ2-2
D gene: .
CDR3 DNA: TGCGCCAGCAGCCAGTGGGGGGACACCGGGGAGCTGTTTTTT
CDR3 protein: CASSQWGDTGELFF

clone size: .
V gene: TRBV5-1
J gene: TRBJ2-7
D gene: TRBD1
CDR3 DNA: TGCGCCAGCAGAAGAGAGACAGGGGACTACGAGCAGTACTTC
CDR3 protein: CASRRETGDYEQYF

clone size: .
V gene: TRBV28
J gene: TRBJ1-3
D gene: .
CDR3 DNA: TGTGCCAGCACCCCGGGACAAAGGATAACCATATATTTT
CDR3 protein: CASTPGQRITIYF